This T cell receptor (beta chain) was identified in a study of T cells in tuberculosis. As regards this clone: The target antigen is unknown.

On average about 92,000 T cells per donor were immunosequenced. V lost 7 bases, J lost 8 bases, and 14 bases stayed unmatched. Germline values: CDR1 MNHNS, CDR2 SASEGT. The CDR3 contains 15 residues. General observations from the study: Active tuberculosis patients had shorter CDR3-alpha; the beta difference was nonsignificant.

TCRdb keeps only in-frame clones here, not all; method: immunoSEQ multiplex PCR. The table lists about 44,000 clones, 90% to 95% of them singletons. This TCR derives from a donor aged 10-29 years with latent tuberculosis or without tuberculosis infection. This chain joins TRBV6-1 and TRBJ1-3; 7 bases match TRBD1. Sequences were obtained from PBMCs. The CDR3 region has the DNA TGTGCCAGCACGTTGACAGGGCCCATCGGCCACACCATATATTTT. Translating gives CASTLTGPIGHTIYF.